This T cell receptor beta chain was profiled in a study of T cell responses to AZD1222 COVID-19 vaccine. Method: immunoSEQ multiplex PCR; TCRdb's copy keeps in-frame clones and lacks some. Here the sample spans around 99,000 clones, around nine tenths being singletons. J gave up 3 bases and V 3 bases, and 8 bases lay outside the gene matches. Germline assignment: CDR1 SGHRS and CDR2 YFSETQ. The CDR3 runs 18 residues. The receptor was isolated from an adult in good health. The chain combines TRBV5-1 with TRBJ2-3, with 15 bases fitting TRBD2. This sample comprised peripheral blood, obtained on day 0 of AZD1222 vaccination. CDR3 loop: CASSYGTSGGQRTDTQYF. CDR3 bases: TGCGCCAGCAGCTACGGGACTAGCGGGGGGCAGAGAACAGATACGCAGTATTTT. The whole variable domain, filled in from reference TRBV5-1 and TRBJ2-3, reads KAGVTQTPRYLIKTRGQQVTLSCSPISGHRSVSWYQQTPGQGLQFLFEYFSETQRNKGNFPGRFSGRQFSNSRSEMNVSTLELGDSALYLCASSYGTSGGQRTDTQYFGPGTRLTVL.